These T cell receptor beta chains were read from a single sample in a study of T cells in Graves' hyperthyroidism and ophthalmopathy. TCRdb recomputed calls from the multiplex PCR reads with MiXCR, one row per CDR3 protein. The profile shows about 580,000 distinct CDR3 sequences, more than 11% of them singletons. Sequencing was carried out using blood. Receptor source: a woman aged 25 to 39 with Graves' hyperthyroidism that later progressed to Graves' ophthalmopathy. Each CDR3 is given with its conserved first and last residue. The D gene is left open where the match is weak. Size is omitted from some rows. Given values are once, few, many or a class for expanded clones.

cdr3_aa: CASSSLQGTYEQYF
cdr3_nt: TGTGCCAGCAGCTCACTACAGGGGACCTACGAGCAGTACTTC
d_call: TRBD1
v_call: TRBV5-8
clone_size: many
j_call: TRBJ2-7

cdr3_aa: CASSLASQNEQYF
cdr3_nt: TGTGCCAGCAGTTTGGCATCCCAGAACGAGCAGTACTTC
d_call: NA
v_call: TRBV12-3/TRBV12-4
clone_size: many
j_call: TRBJ2-7

cdr3_aa: CASSWDDWEQYF
cdr3_nt: TGCGCCAGCAGCTGGGATGATTGGGAGCAGTACTTC
d_call: NA
v_call: TRBV5-1
clone_size: many
j_call: TRBJ2-7

cdr3_aa: CASVGVSSYNEQFF
cdr3_nt: TGTGCCAGCGTAGGGGTTAGTTCCTACAATGAGCAGTTCTTC
d_call: NA
v_call: TRBV6-2/TRBV6-3
clone_size: many
j_call: TRBJ2-1

cdr3_aa: CSASGTLHGELFF
cdr3_nt: TGCAGTGCTAGCGGGACCCTCCATGGGGAGCTGTTTTTT
d_call: NA
v_call: TRBV20-1
clone_size: many
j_call: TRBJ2-2

cdr3_aa: CSAPPGGQGWETQYF
cdr3_nt: TGCAGTGCTCCCCCAGGGGGCCAAGGTTGGGAGACCCAGTACTTC
d_call: TRBD1
v_call: TRBV20-1
clone_size: many
j_call: TRBJ2-5

cdr3_aa: CAWSLDSSGNTIYF
cdr3_nt: TGTGCCTGGAGTCTCGATAGCTCTGGAAACACCATATATTTT
d_call: NA
v_call: TRBV30
clone_size: few
j_call: TRBJ1-3

cdr3_aa: CASGGGPQHF
cdr3_nt: TGTGCCAGTGGGGGAGGGCCCCAGCATTTT
d_call: NA
v_call: TRBV2
clone_size: NA
j_call: TRBJ1-5

cdr3_aa: CSAEVAGPYEQYF
cdr3_nt: TGCAGTGCTGAGGTAGCCGGGCCCTACGAGCAGTACTTC
d_call: NA
v_call: TRBV20-1
clone_size: NA
j_call: TRBJ2-7

cdr3_aa: CASSWGRSSSYEQYF
cdr3_nt: TGTGCCAGCAGTTGGGGGCGCTCGAGCTCCTACGAGCAGTACTTC
d_call: NA
v_call: TRBV12-3/TRBV12-4
clone_size: many
j_call: TRBJ2-7

cdr3_aa: CASSSEGAGYTF
cdr3_nt: TGTGCCAGCAGTTCTGAGGGGGCTGGCTACACCTTC
d_call: TRBD1
v_call: TRBV27
clone_size: many
j_call: TRBJ1-2

cdr3_aa: CATSRELAGGDNEQFF
cdr3_nt: TGTGCCACCAGCAGGGAACTAGCGGGAGGGGACAATGAGCAGTTCTTC
d_call: TRBD2
v_call: TRBV15
clone_size: few
j_call: TRBJ2-1

cdr3_aa: CASSPSILAEGNEQFF
cdr3_nt: TGTGCCAGCAGTCCCTCTATACTAGCGGAGGGGAATGAGCAGTTCTTC
d_call: TRBD2
v_call: TRBV28
clone_size: many
j_call: TRBJ2-1

cdr3_aa: CASGLVAQGTRGYTF
cdr3_nt: TGTGCTAGTGGTTTGGTAGCACAGGGAACGCGTGGCTACACCTTC
d_call: NA
v_call: TRBV12-5
clone_size: many
j_call: TRBJ1-2

cdr3_aa: CASSRTGTSGYNEQFF
cdr3_nt: TGTGCCAGCAGCCGCACCGGGACTAGCGGGTACAATGAGCAGTTCTTC
d_call: TRBD2
v_call: TRBV3-1
clone_size: NA
j_call: TRBJ2-1

cdr3_aa: CASRMQGVTEAFF
cdr3_nt: TGTGCCAGCAGGATGCAGGGGGTCACTGAAGCTTTCTTT
d_call: TRBD1
v_call: TRBV12-3/TRBV12-4
clone_size: many
j_call: TRBJ1-1

cdr3_aa: CASSPVISTGGDETQYF
cdr3_nt: TGTGCCAGCAGCCCGGTTATTTCGACAGGGGGCGATGAGACCCAGTACTTC
d_call: TRBD1
v_call: TRBV11-2
clone_size: many
j_call: TRBJ2-5

cdr3_aa: CASSPRTGVYDYTF
cdr3_nt: TGCGCCAGCAGCCCGAGGACAGGAGTCTATGACTACACCTTC
d_call: TRBD1
v_call: TRBV5-1
clone_size: NA
j_call: TRBJ1-2

cdr3_aa: CARGRRNYGYTF
cdr3_nt: TGTGCCAGGGGAAGGAGGAACTATGGCTACACCTTC
d_call: NA
v_call: TRBV2
clone_size: many
j_call: TRBJ1-2

cdr3_aa: CSASPGAGGGADTQYF
cdr3_nt: TGCAGTGCCTCACCCGGGGCGGGAGGAGGGGCAGATACGCAGTATTTT
d_call: TRBD2
v_call: TRBV20-1
clone_size: many
j_call: TRBJ2-3

cdr3_aa: CATSQAIGRAPTGELFF
cdr3_nt: TGTGCCACAAGTCAAGCAATTGGAAGGGCGCCCACCGGGGAGCTGTTTTTT
d_call: NA
v_call: TRBV15
clone_size: NA
j_call: TRBJ2-2

cdr3_aa: CATSETVYNEQFF
cdr3_nt: TGTGCCACCAGTGAGACGGTCTACAATGAGCAGTTCTTC
d_call: NA
v_call: TRBV24-1
clone_size: few
j_call: TRBJ2-1

cdr3_aa: CASSLDGRGSNTGELFF
cdr3_nt: TGCGCCAGCAGCCTGGACGGCAGGGGGTCGAACACCGGGGAGCTGTTTTTT
d_call: TRBD1
v_call: TRBV5-1
clone_size: few
j_call: TRBJ2-2

cdr3_aa: CAGSLGGATLGTGELFF
cdr3_nt: TGCGCCGGCAGCTTGGGGGGGGCGACGCTCGGCACCGGGGAGCTGTTTTTT
d_call: NA
v_call: TRBV5-1
clone_size: few
j_call: TRBJ2-2

cdr3_aa: CASTGGQGASEAFF
cdr3_nt: TGTGCCAGCACCGGGGGACAGGGGGCGTCTGAAGCTTTCTTT
d_call: TRBD1
v_call: TRBV3-1
clone_size: many
j_call: TRBJ1-1

cdr3_aa: CASSIDPNQPQHF
cdr3_nt: TGTGCCAGTAGTATAGATCCGAATCAGCCCCAGCATTTT
d_call: NA
v_call: TRBV19
clone_size: many
j_call: TRBJ1-5

cdr3_aa: CASSRVADSNYGYTF
cdr3_nt: TGTGCCAGCTCACGAGTTGCAGATTCTAACTATGGCTACACCTTC
d_call: NA
v_call: TRBV18
clone_size: few
j_call: TRBJ1-2

cdr3_aa: CSARVLGTASGNTIYF
cdr3_nt: TGCAGTGCTAGAGTCTTGGGGACAGCCTCTGGAAACACCATATATTTT
d_call: TRBD1
v_call: TRBV20-1
clone_size: many
j_call: TRBJ1-3

cdr3_aa: CASSRMSVAGEQFF
cdr3_nt: TGTGCCAGCAGCAGGATGAGCGTGGCGGGTGAGCAGTTCTTC
d_call: NA
v_call: TRBV5-6
clone_size: many
j_call: TRBJ2-1

cdr3_aa: CASSPELHTGELFF
cdr3_nt: TGTGCCAGCAGCCCGGAGCTGCACACCGGGGAGCTGTTTTTT
d_call: NA
v_call: TRBV7-3
clone_size: many
j_call: TRBJ2-2

cdr3_aa: CASSLVAQGNNEQFF
cdr3_nt: TGTGCCAGCAGCTTAGTGGCACAGGGAAACAATGAGCAGTTCTTC
d_call: NA
v_call: TRBV11-2
clone_size: many
j_call: TRBJ2-1

cdr3_aa: CASSPPSRSTEAFF
cdr3_nt: TGTGCCAGCTCACCACCGTCCAGGTCCACTGAAGCTTTCTTT
d_call: NA
v_call: TRBV18
clone_size: many
j_call: TRBJ1-1

cdr3_aa: CASAPGQGAWGYTF
cdr3_nt: TGTGCCAGCGCCCCGGGACAGGGGGCTTGGGGCTACACCTTC
d_call: TRBD1
v_call: TRBV25-1
clone_size: few
j_call: TRBJ1-2

cdr3_aa: CASSVEGHSINGEQYF
cdr3_nt: TGTGCCAGCAGCGTAGAGGGACACTCGATTAATGGCGAGCAGTACTTC
d_call: NA
v_call: TRBV9
clone_size: many
j_call: TRBJ2-7

cdr3_aa: CASVRETGAQDNEQFF
cdr3_nt: TGTGCCAGCGTGAGGGAAACAGGGGCCCAGGACAATGAGCAGTTCTTC
d_call: TRBD1
v_call: TRBV19
clone_size: many
j_call: TRBJ2-1

cdr3_aa: CSVEKLAGTGELFF
cdr3_nt: TGCAGCGTTGAAAAACTAGCGGGCACCGGGGAGCTGTTTTTT
d_call: TRBD2
v_call: TRBV29-1
clone_size: few
j_call: TRBJ2-2

cdr3_aa: CASSWDGYEQYF
cdr3_nt: TGTGCCAGCAGTTGGGACGGCTACGAGCAGTACTTC
d_call: NA
v_call: TRBV2
clone_size: many
j_call: TRBJ2-7

cdr3_aa: CATSRDLGNEKLFF
cdr3_nt: TGTGCCACCAGCAGAGATCTTGGTAATGAAAAACTGTTTTTT
d_call: NA
v_call: TRBV15
clone_size: many
j_call: TRBJ1-4

cdr3_aa: CASSPYLTGTNYGYTF
cdr3_nt: TGTGCCAGCAGCCCTTACCTGACAGGGACCAACTATGGCTACACCTTC
d_call: TRBD1
v_call: TRBV14
clone_size: NA
j_call: TRBJ1-2